Listed below are T cell receptor beta chains from one sample, sequenced in a study of patients with pleural tuberculosis. TCRdb recomputed calls from the reads with MiXCR, one row per CDR3 protein. The sample contains about 29,000 distinct CDR3 sequences, under 20% of which appear only once. The sample taken for sequencing was peripheral blood. These receptors originate from a human donor with pleural tuberculosis. CDR3s include the opening cysteine and the closing phenylalanine or tryptophan. Each record gives: D gene, V gene, J gene, clone size, CDR3 DNA, CDR3 protein. The D gene is left open where the match is weak. Clone sizes are given selectively: once, few, many, or a class where the clone is expanded.

d_gene: .; v_gene: TRBV19; j_gene: TRBJ1-5; abundance: many; CDR3nt: TGTGCCAGTACCCAGGGGTATAGCAATCAGCCCCAGCATTTT; CDR3aa: CASTQGYSNQPQHF
d_gene: .; v_gene: TRBV7-2; j_gene: TRBJ1-2; abundance: many; CDR3nt: TGTGCCAGCAGCACCTTCAGGGAGGACTATGGCTACACCTTC; CDR3aa: CASSTFREDYGYTF
d_gene: .; v_gene: TRBV5-1; j_gene: TRBJ2-7; abundance: many; CDR3nt: TGCGCCAGCAGCTTGGTTGGAGGGGGAGGGAGCTCCTACGAGCAGTACTTC; CDR3aa: CASSLVGGGGSSYEQYF
d_gene: .; v_gene: TRBV4-1; j_gene: TRBJ2-2; abundance: many; CDR3nt: TGCGCCAGCAGCCAAGGGCTAACGGGGGTGAACACCGGGGAGCTGTTTTTT; CDR3aa: CASSQGLTGVNTGELFF
d_gene: .; v_gene: TRBV3-1; j_gene: TRBJ2-7; abundance: .; CDR3nt: TGTGCCAGCAGCGTTGACGTACGCACCACCTACGAGCAGTACTTC; CDR3aa: CASSVDVRTTYEQYF
d_gene: .; v_gene: TRBV20-1; j_gene: TRBJ1-5; abundance: many; CDR3nt: TGCAGTGCTAGACCCCGAACCCGAAATTATAGCAATCAGCCCCAGCATTTT; CDR3aa: CSARPRTRNYSNQPQHF
d_gene: TRBD1; v_gene: TRBV29-1; j_gene: TRBJ2-7; abundance: few; CDR3nt: TGCAGCGTGGGGGGACAGGGGGCCGCCTACGAGCAGTACTTC; CDR3aa: CSVGGQGAAYEQYF
d_gene: TRBD2; v_gene: TRBV7-2; j_gene: TRBJ2-4; abundance: many; CDR3nt: TGTGCCAGCAGCCTCGGGCTCGGGGGGGCGGTCGGGTTCATCACCAAAAACATTCAGTACTTC; CDR3aa: CASSLGLGGAVGFITKNIQYF
d_gene: .; v_gene: TRBV20-1; j_gene: TRBJ1-1; abundance: medium-sized; CDR3nt: TGCAGTGCTAGAGATGAAGGGATTCCGAACACTGAAGCTTTCTTT; CDR3aa: CSARDEGIPNTEAFF
d_gene: .; v_gene: TRBV29-1; j_gene: TRBJ1-1; abundance: medium-sized; CDR3nt: TGCAGCATCAGCCAGAACACTGAAGCTTTCTTT; CDR3aa: CSISQNTEAFF
d_gene: .; v_gene: TRBV9; j_gene: TRBJ1-2; abundance: many; CDR3nt: TGTGCCAGCAGCGGTGGGGGGTATGGCTACACCTTC; CDR3aa: CASSGGGYGYTF
d_gene: TRBD1; v_gene: TRBV7-6; j_gene: TRBJ2-2; abundance: many; CDR3nt: TGTGCCAGCAGCCCGTTGGGACAGTCCTCCACCGGGGAGCTGTTTTTT; CDR3aa: CASSPLGQSSTGELFF
d_gene: .; v_gene: TRBV6-1; j_gene: TRBJ2-1; abundance: many; CDR3nt: TGTGCCAGCAGTGTTGGAAGGAGCTCCTACAATGAGCAGTTCTTC; CDR3aa: CASSVGRSSYNEQFF
d_gene: .; v_gene: TRBV28; j_gene: TRBJ1-1; abundance: many; CDR3nt: TGTGCCAGCAGTTTACAGAACACTGAAGCTTTCTTT; CDR3aa: CASSLQNTEAFF
d_gene: .; v_gene: TRBV6-6; j_gene: TRBJ2-7; abundance: many; CDR3nt: TGTGCCAGCAGTTACAGAGGAATCTCGCCCGAGCAGTACTTC; CDR3aa: CASSYRGISPEQYF
d_gene: .; v_gene: TRBV2; j_gene: TRBJ2-1; abundance: many; CDR3nt: TGTGCCAGCATATGGCAGGGCTCTTACAATGAGCAGTTCTTC; CDR3aa: CASIWQGSYNEQFF
d_gene: TRBD1; v_gene: TRBV29-1; j_gene: TRBJ2-1; abundance: many; CDR3nt: TGCAGCGGCCAGACAGGGGGCCCCGTCAATGAGCAGTTCTTC; CDR3aa: CSGQTGGPVNEQFF
d_gene: .; v_gene: TRBV20-1; j_gene: TRBJ1-1; abundance: medium-sized; CDR3nt: TGCAGTGTATACGGACAGCCTGAAGCTTTCTTT; CDR3aa: CSVYGQPEAFF
d_gene: TRBD1; v_gene: TRBV5-4; j_gene: TRBJ1-5; abundance: many; CDR3nt: TGTGCCAGCAGCAAGCCGGGACAGCATAACAATCAGCCCCAGCATTTT; CDR3aa: CASSKPGQHNNQPQHF
d_gene: TRBD2; v_gene: TRBV28; j_gene: TRBJ2-1; abundance: many; CDR3nt: TGTGCCAGCAGCTCTATAACCGGGACTAGCGGGTATGGGGCCTACAATGAGCAGTTCTTC; CDR3aa: CASSSITGTSGYGAYNEQFF
d_gene: .; v_gene: TRBV9; j_gene: TRBJ1-3; abundance: many; CDR3nt: TGTGCCAGCAGCGTAGAAGGGGTCTCTGGAAACACCATATATTTT; CDR3aa: CASSVEGVSGNTIYF
d_gene: .; v_gene: TRBV27; j_gene: TRBJ2-2; abundance: many; CDR3nt: TGTGCCAGCAGTTTCGGGTACACCGGGGAGCTGTTTTTT; CDR3aa: CASSFGYTGELFF
d_gene: .; v_gene: TRBV20-1; j_gene: TRBJ2-1; abundance: .; CDR3nt: TGCGGTGCTCTTACAGGGATGGGGGTTAACAATGAGCAGTTCTTC; CDR3aa: CGALTGMGVNNEQFF
d_gene: .; v_gene: TRBV6-1; j_gene: TRBJ1-1; abundance: medium-sized; CDR3nt: TGTGCCAGCACCCAAAGTCACCTTTCTGAAGCTTTCTTT; CDR3aa: CASTQSHLSEAFF
d_gene: TRBD1; v_gene: TRBV7-6; j_gene: TRBJ1-1; abundance: medium-sized; CDR3nt: TGTGCCAGCAGCTTAGAGGACAGGACTACTGAAGCTTTCTTT; CDR3aa: CASSLEDRTTEAFF
d_gene: .; v_gene: TRBV27; j_gene: TRBJ2-3; abundance: medium-sized; CDR3nt: TGTGCCAGCAGGCACCGGGGGGCGTCAGATACGCAGTATTTT; CDR3aa: CASRHRGASDTQYF
d_gene: .; v_gene: TRBV19; j_gene: TRBJ1-3; abundance: many; CDR3nt: TGTGCCAGTAGTATGGGCTCTGGAAACACCATATATTTT; CDR3aa: CASSMGSGNTIYF